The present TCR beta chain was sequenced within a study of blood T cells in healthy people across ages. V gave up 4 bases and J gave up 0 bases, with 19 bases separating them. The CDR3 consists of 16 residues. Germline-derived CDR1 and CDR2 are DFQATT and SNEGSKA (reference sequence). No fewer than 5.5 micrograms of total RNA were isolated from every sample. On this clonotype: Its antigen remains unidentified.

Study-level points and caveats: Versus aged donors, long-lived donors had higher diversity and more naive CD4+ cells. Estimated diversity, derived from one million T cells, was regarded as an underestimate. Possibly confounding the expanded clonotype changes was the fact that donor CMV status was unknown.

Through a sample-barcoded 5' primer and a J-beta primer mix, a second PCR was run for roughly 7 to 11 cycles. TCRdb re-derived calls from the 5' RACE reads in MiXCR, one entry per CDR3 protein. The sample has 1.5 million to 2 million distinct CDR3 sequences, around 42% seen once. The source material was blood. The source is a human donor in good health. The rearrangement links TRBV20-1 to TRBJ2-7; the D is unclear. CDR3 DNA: TGCAGTGCTATTATCCCATTAATGCTTAGCTCCTACGAGCAGTACTTC. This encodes CSAIIPLMLSSYEQYF.